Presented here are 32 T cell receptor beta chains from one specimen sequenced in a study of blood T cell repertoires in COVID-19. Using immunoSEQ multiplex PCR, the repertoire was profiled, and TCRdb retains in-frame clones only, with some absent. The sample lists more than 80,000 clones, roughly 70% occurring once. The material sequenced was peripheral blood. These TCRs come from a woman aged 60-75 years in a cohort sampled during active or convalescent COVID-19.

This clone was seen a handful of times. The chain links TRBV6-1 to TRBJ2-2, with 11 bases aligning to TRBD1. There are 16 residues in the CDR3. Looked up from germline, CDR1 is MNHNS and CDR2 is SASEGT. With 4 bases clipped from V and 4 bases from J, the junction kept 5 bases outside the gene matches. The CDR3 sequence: CASSGPGTGGTGELFF. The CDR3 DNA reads TGTGCCAGCAGTGGACCCGGGACAGGGGGCACCGGGGAGCTGTTTTTT.

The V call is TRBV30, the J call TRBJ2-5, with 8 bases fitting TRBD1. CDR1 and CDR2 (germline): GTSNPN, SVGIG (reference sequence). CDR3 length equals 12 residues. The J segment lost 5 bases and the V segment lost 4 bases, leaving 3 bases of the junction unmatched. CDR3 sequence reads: CAWTGGLETQYF. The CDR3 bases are TGTGCCTGGACAGGGGGCCTCGAGACCCAGTACTTC. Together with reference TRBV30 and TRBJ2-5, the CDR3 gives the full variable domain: SQTIHQWPATLVQPVGSPLSLECTVEGTSNPNLYWYRQAAGRGLQLLFYSVGIGQISSEVPQNLSASRPQDRQFILSSKKLLLSDSGFYLCAWTGGLETQYFGPGTRLLVL.

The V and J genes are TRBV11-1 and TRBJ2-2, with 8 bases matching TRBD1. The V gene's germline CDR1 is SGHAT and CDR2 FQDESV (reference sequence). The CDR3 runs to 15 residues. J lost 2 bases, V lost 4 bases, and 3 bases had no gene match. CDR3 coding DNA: TGTGCCAGCAGCTCAGGACAGGGAAACACCGGGGAGCTGTTTTTT. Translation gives CASSSGQGNTGELFF.

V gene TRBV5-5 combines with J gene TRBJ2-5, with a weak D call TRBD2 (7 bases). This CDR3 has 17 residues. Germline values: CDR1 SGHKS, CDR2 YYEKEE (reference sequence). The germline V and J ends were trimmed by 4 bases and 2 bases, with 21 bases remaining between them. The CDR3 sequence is CASSTSRGGWGQETQYF. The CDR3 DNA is TGTGCCAGCAGCACCTCTAGGGGGGGCTGGGGACAAGAGACCCAGTACTTC.

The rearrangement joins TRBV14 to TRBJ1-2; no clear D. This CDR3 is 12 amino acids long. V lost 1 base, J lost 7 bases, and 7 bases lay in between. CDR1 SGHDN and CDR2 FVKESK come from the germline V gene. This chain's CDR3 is CASSQGYTGYTF. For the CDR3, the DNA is TGTGCCAGCAGCCAAGGGTACACTGGCTACACCTTC. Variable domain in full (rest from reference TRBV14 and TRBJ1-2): EAGVTQFPSHSVIEKGQTVTLRCDPISGHDNLYWYRRVMGKEIKFLLHFVKESKQDESGMPNNRFLAERTGGTYSTLKVQPAELEDSGVYFCASSQGYTGYTFGSGTRLTVV.

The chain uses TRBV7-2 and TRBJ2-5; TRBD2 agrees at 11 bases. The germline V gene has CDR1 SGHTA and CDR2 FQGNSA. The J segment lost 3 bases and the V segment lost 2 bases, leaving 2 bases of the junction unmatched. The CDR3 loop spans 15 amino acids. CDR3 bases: TGTGCCAGCAGCTTACTGACTAGCGGGAAAGAGACCCAGTACTTC. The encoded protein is CASSLLTSGKETQYF.

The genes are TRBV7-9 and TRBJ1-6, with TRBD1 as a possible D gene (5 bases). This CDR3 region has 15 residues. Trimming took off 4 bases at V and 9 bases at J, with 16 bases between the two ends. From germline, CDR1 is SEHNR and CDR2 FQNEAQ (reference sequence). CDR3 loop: CASSSPGVLGSPLHF. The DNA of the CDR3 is TGTGCCAGCAGCTCACCGGGGGTCTTGGGTTCACCCCTCCACTTT.

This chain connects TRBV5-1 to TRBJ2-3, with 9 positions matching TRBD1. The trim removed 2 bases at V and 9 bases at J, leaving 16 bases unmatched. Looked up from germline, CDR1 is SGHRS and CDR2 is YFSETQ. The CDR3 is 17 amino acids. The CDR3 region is CASSLQKLGTGLGTQYF. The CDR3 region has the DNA TGCGCCAGCAGCTTACAAAAATTAGGGACAGGGTTGGGGACGCAGTATTTT.

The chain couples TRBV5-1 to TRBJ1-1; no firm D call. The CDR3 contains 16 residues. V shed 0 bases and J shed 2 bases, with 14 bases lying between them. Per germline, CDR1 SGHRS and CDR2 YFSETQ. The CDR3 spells CASSLASGRGNTEAFF. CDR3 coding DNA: TGCGCCAGCAGCTTGGCCTCGGGGAGAGGTAACACTGAAGCTTTCTTT.

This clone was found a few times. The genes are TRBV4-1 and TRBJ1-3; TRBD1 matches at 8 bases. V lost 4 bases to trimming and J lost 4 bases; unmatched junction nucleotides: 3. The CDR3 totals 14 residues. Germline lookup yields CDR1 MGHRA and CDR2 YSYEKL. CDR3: CASSLRGPGNTIYF. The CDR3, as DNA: TGCGCCAGCAGCCTCAGGGGGCCCGGAAACACCATATATTTT.

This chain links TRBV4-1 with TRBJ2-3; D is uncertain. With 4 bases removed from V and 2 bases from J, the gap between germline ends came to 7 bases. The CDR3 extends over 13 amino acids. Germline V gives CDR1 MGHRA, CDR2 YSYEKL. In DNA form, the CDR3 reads TGCGCCAGCAGCCGCCAGGCCACAGATACGCAGTATTTT. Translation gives CASSRQATDTQYF.

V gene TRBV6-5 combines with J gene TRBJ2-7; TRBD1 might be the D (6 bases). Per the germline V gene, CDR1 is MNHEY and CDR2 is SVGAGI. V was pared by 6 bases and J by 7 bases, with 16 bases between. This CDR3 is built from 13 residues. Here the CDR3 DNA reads TGTGCCAGCAGCTGGGACACCCGGCAAGAGCAGTACTTC. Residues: CASSWDTRQEQYF.

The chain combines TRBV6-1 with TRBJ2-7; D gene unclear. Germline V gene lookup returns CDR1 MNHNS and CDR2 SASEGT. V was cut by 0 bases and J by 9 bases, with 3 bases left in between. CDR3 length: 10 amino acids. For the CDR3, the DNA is TGTGCCAGCAGTGAAGCGAGGCAGTACTTC. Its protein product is CASSEARQYF.

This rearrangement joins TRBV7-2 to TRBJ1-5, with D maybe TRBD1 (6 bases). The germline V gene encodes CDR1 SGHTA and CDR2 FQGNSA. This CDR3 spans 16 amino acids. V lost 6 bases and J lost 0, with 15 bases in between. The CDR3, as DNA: TGTGCCAGCAGAAAGTCAGGGGCCCTTAGCAATCAGCCCCAGCATTTT. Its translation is CASRKSGALSNQPQHF.

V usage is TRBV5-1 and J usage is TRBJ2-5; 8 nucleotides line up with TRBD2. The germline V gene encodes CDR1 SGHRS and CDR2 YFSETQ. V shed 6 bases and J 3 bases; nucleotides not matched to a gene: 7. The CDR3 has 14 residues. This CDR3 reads CASKGLAGEETQYF. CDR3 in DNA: TGCGCCAGCAAAGGCCTAGCGGGTGAAGAGACCCAGTACTTC.

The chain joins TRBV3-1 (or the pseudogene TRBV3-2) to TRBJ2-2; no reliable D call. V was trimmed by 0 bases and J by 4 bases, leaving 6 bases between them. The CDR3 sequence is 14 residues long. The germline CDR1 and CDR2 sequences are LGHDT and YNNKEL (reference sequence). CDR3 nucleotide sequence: TGTGCCAGCAGCCAAGATTTAGTCACCGGGGAGCTGTTTTTT. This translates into CASSQDLVTGELFF.

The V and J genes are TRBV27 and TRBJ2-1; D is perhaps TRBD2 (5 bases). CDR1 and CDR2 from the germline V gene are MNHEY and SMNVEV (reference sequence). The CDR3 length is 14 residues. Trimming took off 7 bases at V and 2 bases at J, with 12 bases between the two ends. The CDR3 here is CASIGGGTYNEQFF. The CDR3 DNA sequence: TGTGCCAGCATTGGAGGAGGTACCTACAATGAGCAGTTCTTC.

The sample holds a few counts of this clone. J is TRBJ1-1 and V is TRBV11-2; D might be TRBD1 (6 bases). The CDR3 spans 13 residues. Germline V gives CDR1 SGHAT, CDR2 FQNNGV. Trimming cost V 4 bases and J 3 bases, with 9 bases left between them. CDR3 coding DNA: TGTGCCAGCAGCTCCGACAGGTACACTGAAGCTTTCTTT. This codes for CASSSDRYTEAFF.

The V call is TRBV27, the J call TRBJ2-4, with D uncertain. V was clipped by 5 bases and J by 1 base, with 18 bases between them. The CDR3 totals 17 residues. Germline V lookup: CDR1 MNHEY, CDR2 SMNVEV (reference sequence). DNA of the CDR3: TGTGCCAGCAGTACAAGGCTGTCGGGTTCCGCCAAAAACATTCAGTACTTC. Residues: CASSTRLSGSAKNIQYF.

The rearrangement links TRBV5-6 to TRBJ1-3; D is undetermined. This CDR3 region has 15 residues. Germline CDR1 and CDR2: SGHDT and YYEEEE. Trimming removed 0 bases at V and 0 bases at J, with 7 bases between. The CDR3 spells CASSLGFGSGNTIYF. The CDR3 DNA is TGTGCCAGCAGCTTGGGGTTCGGCTCTGGAAACACCATATATTTT.

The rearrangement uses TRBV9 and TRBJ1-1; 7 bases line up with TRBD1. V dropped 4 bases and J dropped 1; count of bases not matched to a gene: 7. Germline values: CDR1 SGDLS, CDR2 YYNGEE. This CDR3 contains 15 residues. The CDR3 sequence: CASSLYRGRNTEAFF. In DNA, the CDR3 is TGTGCCAGCAGCCTATACAGGGGTCGGAACACTGAAGCTTTCTTT.

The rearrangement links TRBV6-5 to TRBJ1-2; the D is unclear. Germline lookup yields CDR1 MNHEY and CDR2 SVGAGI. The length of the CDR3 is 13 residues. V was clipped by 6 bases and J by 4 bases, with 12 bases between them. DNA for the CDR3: TGTGCCAGCAGACCACGGGAAACCTATGGCTACACCTTC. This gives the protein CASRPRETYGYTF.

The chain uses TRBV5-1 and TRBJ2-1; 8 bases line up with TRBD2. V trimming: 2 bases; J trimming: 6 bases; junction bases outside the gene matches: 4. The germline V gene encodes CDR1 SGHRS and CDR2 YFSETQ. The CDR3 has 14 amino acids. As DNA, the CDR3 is TGCGCCAGCAGCTTAGCGGGGGCGCTCAATGAGCAGTTCTTC. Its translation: CASSLAGALNEQFF. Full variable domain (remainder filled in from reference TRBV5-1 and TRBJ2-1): KAGVTQTPRYLIKTRGQQVTLSCSPISGHRSVSWYQQTPGQGLQFLFEYFSETQRNKGNFPGRFSGRQFSNSRSEMNVSTLELGDSALYLCASSLAGALNEQFFGPGTRLTVL.

The CDR3 DNA follows: TGTGCCAGCAGCGTTACGACAGGGCTCGAGCAGTACTTC. Translating gives CASSVTTGLEQYF. This chain joins TRBV11-2 and TRBJ2-7; 7 bases are shared with TRBD1. Germline V gives CDR1 SGHAT, CDR2 FQNNGV. V gave up 5 bases and J gave up 6 bases; unmatched junction bases: 7. The CDR3 runs to 13 residues.

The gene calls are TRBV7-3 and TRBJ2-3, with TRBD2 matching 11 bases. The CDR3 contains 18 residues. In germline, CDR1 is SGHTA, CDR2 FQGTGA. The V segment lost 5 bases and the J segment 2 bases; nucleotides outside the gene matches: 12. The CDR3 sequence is CASSAYGTSGEDTDTQYF. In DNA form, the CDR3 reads TGTGCCAGCAGCGCCTACGGGACTAGCGGAGAAGACACAGATACGCAGTATTTT.

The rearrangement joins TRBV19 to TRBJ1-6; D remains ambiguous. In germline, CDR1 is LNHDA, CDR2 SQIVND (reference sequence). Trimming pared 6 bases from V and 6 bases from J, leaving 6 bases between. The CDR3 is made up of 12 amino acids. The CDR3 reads CASRQINSPLHF. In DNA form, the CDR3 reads TGTGCCAGTAGACAGATTAATTCACCCCTCCACTTT.

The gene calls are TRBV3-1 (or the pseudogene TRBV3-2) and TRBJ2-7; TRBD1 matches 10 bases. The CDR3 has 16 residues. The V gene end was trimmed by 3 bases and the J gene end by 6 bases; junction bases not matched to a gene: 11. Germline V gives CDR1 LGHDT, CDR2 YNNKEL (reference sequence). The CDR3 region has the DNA TGTGCCAGCAGCCAGAGGGATACCGGGACAGGGGCCGAGCAGTACTTC. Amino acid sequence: CASSQRDTGTGAEQYF.

The CDR3 loop is CASSVKPATDTQYF. CDR3 DNA: TGTGCCAGCAGCGTAAAGCCCGCCACAGATACGCAGTATTTT. The chain uses TRBV9 and TRBJ2-3; D is uncertain. The CDR3 has 14 amino acids. The V end was cut by 1 base, the J end by 2 bases, with 8 bases between. The germline V gene has CDR1 SGDLS and CDR2 YYNGEE.

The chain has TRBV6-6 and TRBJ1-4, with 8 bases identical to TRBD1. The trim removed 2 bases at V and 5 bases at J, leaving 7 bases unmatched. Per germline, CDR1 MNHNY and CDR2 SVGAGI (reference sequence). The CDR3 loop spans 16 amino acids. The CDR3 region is CASSYQQGEGNEKLFF. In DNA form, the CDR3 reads TGTGCCAGCAGTTACCAACAGGGGGAGGGGAATGAAAAACTGTTTTTT.

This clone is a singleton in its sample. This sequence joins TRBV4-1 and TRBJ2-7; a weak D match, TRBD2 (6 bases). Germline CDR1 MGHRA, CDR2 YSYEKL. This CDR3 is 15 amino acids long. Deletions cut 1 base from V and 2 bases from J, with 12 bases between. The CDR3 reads CASSQAEGVTYEQYF. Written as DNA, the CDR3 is TGCGCCAGCAGCCAAGCGGAGGGAGTGACCTACGAGCAGTACTTC.

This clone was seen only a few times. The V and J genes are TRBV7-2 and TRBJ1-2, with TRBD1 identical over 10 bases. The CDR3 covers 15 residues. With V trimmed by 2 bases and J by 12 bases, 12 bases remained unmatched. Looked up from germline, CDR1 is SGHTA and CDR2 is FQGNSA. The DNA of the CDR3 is TGTGCCAGCAGCTTACGCCTTCGACAGGGGGCGGATAACACCTTC. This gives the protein CASSLRLRQGADNTF.

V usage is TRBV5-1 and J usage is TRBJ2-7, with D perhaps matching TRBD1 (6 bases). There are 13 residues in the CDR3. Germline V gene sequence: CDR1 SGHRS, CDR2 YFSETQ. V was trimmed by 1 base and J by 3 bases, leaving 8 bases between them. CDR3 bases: TGCGCCAGCAGCTTGCAACAGGGCTACGAGCAGTACTTC. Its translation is CASSLQQGYEQYF. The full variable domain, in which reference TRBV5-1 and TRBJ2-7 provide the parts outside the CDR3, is KAGVTQTPRYLIKTRGQQVTLSCSPISGHRSVSWYQQTPGQGLQFLFEYFSETQRNKGNFPGRFSGRQFSNSRSEMNVSTLELGDSALYLCASSLQQGYEQYFGPGTRLTVT.